Listed here are 32 T cell receptor beta chains from one sample, sequenced in a study of blood T cell repertoires in COVID-19. Sequenced by immunoSEQ multiplex PCR; TCRdb stores in-frame clones only, minus some. This table holds around 76,000 clones, about 90% found once. The sequencing sample was made of peripheral blood. These receptors originate from a human donor in a cohort sampled during active COVID-19.

The chain employs TRBV25-1 and TRBJ2-4, with TRBD2 as a possible D gene (6 bases). V was pared by 1 base and J by 6 bases, with 10 bases between. The CDR3 contains 14 residues. Germline values: CDR1 MGHDK, CDR2 SYGVNS. The CDR3 spells CASSEWGGSNIQYF. In nucleotides, the CDR3 is TGTGCCAGCAGTGAATGGGGAGGCTCAAACATTCAGTACTTC.

This chain connects TRBV5-1 to TRBJ1-2; 10 positions match TRBD1. Trimming at V came to 0 bases and at J to 7 bases, leaving 12 bases not matched to a gene. Per the germline V gene, CDR1 is SGHRS and CDR2 is YFSETQ. The CDR3 is made up of 17 amino acids. CDR3 coding DNA: TGCGCCAGCAGCTTGGCCCAGAGTGACAGGGGGCGATTTGGCTACACCTTC. Protein sequence: CASSLAQSDRGRFGYTF.

The chain carries TRBV25-1 and TRBJ2-2; 8 bases line up with TRBD1. The CDR3 has 16 residues. Germline V CDR1 and CDR2: MGHDK, SYGVNS. With V trimmed by 4 bases and J by 5 bases, 9 bases remained unmatched. CDR3 sequence reads: CASSAPDRARTGELFF. The CDR3 DNA reads as TGTGCCAGCAGTGCCCCGGACAGGGCTAGGACCGGGGAGCTGTTTTTT.

As DNA, the CDR3 is TGCGCCAGCAGGAGACAGTTCGAGCAGTACTTC. This translates into CASRRQFEQYF. V is TRBV5-1 and J is TRBJ2-7; possible D gene TRBD1, 5 bases. This CDR3 has 11 amino acids. Trimming took off 5 bases at V and 6 bases at J, with 9 bases between the two ends. CDR1 is SGHRS and CDR2 is YFSETQ in the germline V gene. Looking up the rest from reference TRBV5-1 and TRBJ2-7 gives the full variable domain: KAGVTQTPRYLIKTRGQQVTLSCSPISGHRSVSWYQQTPGQGLQFLFEYFSETQRNKGNFPGRFSGRQFSNSRSEMNVSTLELGDSALYLCASRRQFEQYFGPGTRLTVT.

The chain uses TRBV11-2 and TRBJ2-1; 8 nucleotides match TRBD1. The CDR3 sequence is 13 residues long. V shed 1 base and J 9 bases; nucleotides not matched to a gene: 2. CDR1 SGHAT and CDR2 FQNNGV come from the germline V gene. The CDR3 protein is CASSLGGTGEQFF. CDR3 sequence (DNA): TGTGCCAGCAGCTTAGGTGGGACAGGTGAGCAGTTCTTC.

J is TRBJ2-3 and V is TRBV6-6; 7 bases align to TRBD1. V shed 7 bases and J 2 bases; nucleotides not matched to a gene: 6. The germline CDR1 and CDR2 sequences are MNHNY and SVGAGI (reference sequence). The length of the CDR3 is 14 residues. The CDR3 DNA reads TGTGCCAGCATTCGGCAGGGGGTCACAGATACGCAGTATTTT. Translation: CASIRQGVTDTQYF.

This chain joins TRBV7-2 and TRBJ2-5; D call uncertain. Per germline, CDR1 SGHTA and CDR2 FQGNSA. V was clipped by 6 bases and J by 5 bases, with 7 bases between them. CDR3 size: 11 residues. The CDR3 loop is CASSSRETQYF. The CDR3 DNA reads as TGTGCCAGCAGTTCCAGGGAGACCCAGTACTTC.

This sequence joins TRBV5-6 and TRBJ2-2; 10 positions match TRBD1. Trimming cost V 1 base and J 4 bases; bases outside gene matches: 7. Germline V lookup: CDR1 SGHDT, CDR2 YYEEEE. The length of the CDR3 is 17 residues. The CDR3 bases are TGTGCCAGCAGCTTGTGGACAGGGGGTTTCGGCACCGGGGAGCTGTTTTTT. As protein: CASSLWTGGFGTGELFF.

The chain combines TRBV12-3 or TRBV12-4 with TRBJ1-2, with a weak D call TRBD1 (5 bases). The CDR3 consists of 13 residues. V lost 6 bases to trimming and J lost 5 bases, with 13 bases between them. CDR3 bases: TGTGCCAGCAGCCCAAGGGGAGGGTATGGCTACACCTTC. Residues: CASSPRGGYGYTF.

This rearrangement joins TRBV15 to TRBJ1-1, with 8 bases matching TRBD1. This CDR3 has 12 amino acids. Germline V gives CDR1 LNHNV, CDR2 YYDKDF (reference sequence). The ends lost 8 bases at V and 2 bases at J; junction bases unmatched: 1. As DNA, the CDR3 is TGTGCCACCGGGACAGGCAACACTGAAGCTTTCTTT. Amino acids: CATGTGNTEAFF.

This clone has a single count. This chain links TRBV7-9 with TRBJ1-6, with TRBD1 as a possible D gene (5 bases). Germline lookup yields CDR1 SEHNR and CDR2 FQNEAQ (reference sequence). V lost 8 bases and J 10 bases, leaving 18 bases between the germline ends. The length of the CDR3 is 14 residues. The CDR3 here is CASQFEGARSPLHF. CDR3 DNA: TGTGCCAGCCAGTTCGAAGGGGCGCGATCACCCCTCCACTTT. Using reference TRBV7-9 and TRBJ1-6 for the parts outside the CDR3, the full variable domain is DTGVSQNPRHKITKRGQNVTFRCDPISEHNRLYWYRQTLGQGPEFLTYFQNEAQLEKSRLLSDRFSAERPKGSFSTLEIQRTEQGDSAMYLCASQFEGARSPLHFGNGTRLTVT.

This chain uses TRBV18 with TRBJ2-1, with D perhaps TRBD2 (7 bases). The germline gives CDR1 KGHSH, CDR2 LQKENI. The CDR3 length is 14 residues. Deletions cut 6 bases from V and 12 bases from J, with 21 bases between. CDR3 sequence reads: CASSNPEGGAVQFF. The CDR3 coding sequence is TGTGCCAGCTCGAACCCGGAGGGGGGGGCGGTGCAGTTCTTC.

The CDR3 coding sequence is TGTGCCAGCAGCTACCGACAGGGGGGGAACACTGAAGCTTTCTTT. This codes for CASSYRQGGNTEAFF. This chain uses TRBV5-4 with TRBJ1-1; 9 positions match TRBD1. Germline V gene lookup returns CDR1 SGHNT and CDR2 YYREEE (reference sequence). Trimming removed 3 bases from V and 1 base from J; junction bases left unmatched: 4. The CDR3 has 15 residues. Using reference TRBV5-4 and TRBJ1-1 for the parts outside the CDR3, the full variable domain is ETGVTQSPTHLIKTRGQQVTLRCSSQSGHNTVSWYQQALGQGPQFIFQYYREEENGRGNFPPRFSGLQFPNYSSELNVNALELDDSALYLCASSYRQGGNTEAFFGQGTRLTVV.

J is TRBJ1-4 and V is TRBV7-6; no clear D gene. Trimming pared 0 bases from V and 3 bases from J, leaving 5 bases between. This CDR3 has 14 residues. Looked up from germline, CDR1 is SGHVS and CDR2 is FNYEAQ. Here the CDR3 reads CASSLAPSNEKLFF. CDR3 bases: TGTGCCAGCAGCTTAGCTCCTTCTAATGAAAAACTGTTTTTT.

This clone was found once. The CDR3 sequence: CATSIGSGHGYTF. The CDR3 region has the DNA TGTGCCACTTCCATTGGGTCTGGGCATGGCTACACCTTC. The rearrangement links TRBV19 to TRBJ1-2; D call uncertain. V lost 10 bases, J lost 6 bases, and 18 bases lay in between. From germline, CDR1 is LNHDA and CDR2 SQIVND (reference sequence). This CDR3 has 13 residues.

The chain recombines TRBV18 with TRBJ1-6, with 8 bases lining up with TRBD1. CDR1 and CDR2 from the germline V gene are KGHSH and LQKENI. The trim removed 3 bases at V and 9 bases at J, leaving 4 bases unmatched. The CDR3 runs to 14 residues. The DNA for the CDR3 is TGTGCCAGCTCACCTGGACAGGGACGTTCACCCCTCCACTTT. It codes for CASSPGQGRSPLHF.

V is TRBV5-1 and J is TRBJ2-5; TRBD1 agrees at 10 bases. The CDR3 is 14 residues long. The V gene end was trimmed by 6 bases and the J gene end by 4 bases; junction bases not matched to a gene: 6. Germline V gene lookup returns CDR1 SGHRS and CDR2 YFSETQ. This CDR3 is CASILTGGAETQYF. CDR3 nucleotides: TGCGCCAGCATCCTGACAGGGGGCGCAGAGACCCAGTACTTC.

The V gene is TRBV6-5, the J gene TRBJ2-7; D possibly corresponds to TRBD1 (5 bases). V lost 4 bases to trimming and J lost 3 bases, with 10 bases between them. Germline CDR1 and CDR2: MNHEY and SVGAGI. The CDR3 contains 13 residues. CDR3 amino acids: CASSWGANYEQYF. The CDR3 DNA follows: TGTGCCAGCAGTTGGGGCGCAAACTACGAGCAGTACTTC.

This clone was picked up one time. The chain has TRBV6-2 or TRBV6-3 and TRBJ1-4, with a tentative D call TRBD1 (5 bases). The CDR3 runs to 17 residues. Germline V gene sequence: CDR1 MNHEY, CDR2 SVGEGT. V lost 2 bases and J lost 0, with 13 bases in between. CDR3 sequence reads: CASSYEGRGTTNEKLFF. CDR3 in DNA: TGTGCCAGCAGTTACGAGGGGCGGGGGACAACTAATGAAAAACTGTTTTTT.

This clone has a single count. This chain joins TRBV5-1 and TRBJ1-1; weak D call: TRBD1 (5 bases). CDR3 length: 14 amino acids. Trimming pared 2 bases from V and 0 bases from J, leaving 8 bases between. The V gene's germline CDR1 is SGHRS and CDR2 YFSETQ. The CDR3 DNA follows: TGCGCCAGCAGCTTACAGGCCCTGAACACTGAAGCTTTCTTT. Encoded protein: CASSLQALNTEAFF.

The table lists this clone with a few counts. This chain uses TRBV7-8 with TRBJ2-1; maybe TRBD1 (5 bases). V dropped 2 bases and J dropped 3 bases, with 8 bases sitting between them. The CDR3 contains 14 residues. Germline V gives CDR1 SGHVS, CDR2 FQNEAQ. CDR3 amino acids: CASSLQGNYNEQFF. The CDR3 bases are TGTGCCAGCAGCTTACAGGGAAACTACAATGAGCAGTTCTTC.

The rearrangement links TRBV3-1 (or the pseudogene TRBV3-2) to TRBJ2-3; 7 bases align to TRBD1. Germline V gene lookup returns CDR1 LGHDT and CDR2 YNNKEL (reference sequence). Trimming cost V 1 base and J 0 bases; bases outside gene matches: 10. The CDR3 spans 18 residues. The CDR3 DNA reads as TGTGCCAGCAGCCAAGTTACCTGGGACAGATCTAGCACAGATACGCAGTATTTT. It yields the protein CASSQVTWDRSSTDTQYF.

This sequence joins TRBV18 and TRBJ2-2; D not resolved. In germline, CDR1 is KGHSH, CDR2 LQKENI. The CDR3 covers 17 residues. V was pared by 0 bases and J by 1 base, with 12 bases between. Here the CDR3 reads CASSPPGAYGNTGELFF. CDR3 in DNA: TGTGCCAGCTCACCACCGGGCGCTTACGGGAACACCGGGGAGCTGTTTTTT.

This chain joins TRBV14 and TRBJ2-2; 8 bases align to TRBD1. Germline-derived CDR1 and CDR2 are SGHDN and FVKESK. The trim removed 1 base at V and 5 bases at J, leaving 3 bases unmatched. The CDR3 spans 15 residues. The CDR3 protein is CASSQGQGLTGELFF. DNA of the CDR3: TGTGCCAGCAGCCAAGGACAGGGGTTAACCGGGGAGCTGTTTTTT.

The chain uses TRBV13 and TRBJ2-5, with 12 bases lining up with TRBD1. The CDR3 has 16 residues. Germline V lookup: CDR1 PRHDT, CDR2 FYEKMQ (reference sequence). The V gene end was trimmed by 3 bases and the J gene end by 5 bases; junction bases not matched to a gene: 7. The CDR3 DNA sequence: TGTGCCAGCAGCTTTGGGGGACAGGGGGCCTCGGAGACCCAGTACTTC. As protein: CASSFGGQGASETQYF.

This clone turned up a few times. This chain links TRBV29-1 with TRBJ2-7, with D unclear. The CDR3 sequence is 11 residues long. Germline V gives CDR1 SQVTM, CDR2 ANQGSEA. V was shortened by 4 bases and J by 4 bases, with 8 bases between the two germline ends. CDR3 protein: CSVVQDYEQYF. The DNA for the CDR3 is TGCAGCGTTGTTCAGGATTACGAGCAGTACTTC.

The rearrangement links TRBV27 to TRBJ1-4; D is possibly TRBD1 (6 bases). V lost 7 bases and J 1 base, leaving 10 bases between the germline ends. In germline, CDR1 is MNHEY, CDR2 SMNVEV (reference sequence). There are 14 residues in the CDR3. The CDR3, as DNA: TGTGCCAGCAATTACAGGGTAACTAATGAAAAACTGTTTTTT. Amino acid sequence: CASNYRVTNEKLFF. The complete variable domain, with remaining parts taken from reference TRBV27 and TRBJ1-4, reads EAQVTQNPRYLITVTGKKLTVTCSQNMNHEYMSWYRQDPGLGLRQIYYSMNVEVTDKGDVPEGYKVSRKEKRNFPLILESPSPNQTSLYFCASNYRVTNEKLFFGSGTQLSVL.

The genes are TRBV6-6 and TRBJ1-1; 7 positions agree with TRBD1. Trimming took 7 bases from V and 1 from J; bases not matched to a gene: 9. Looked up from germline, CDR1 is MNHNY and CDR2 is SVGAGI (reference sequence). The CDR3 runs to 15 residues. The CDR3 DNA is TGTGCCAGCAATAAAGGGGGCTCCGAGAACACTGAAGCTTTCTTT. This codes for CASNKGGSENTEAFF.

The V call is TRBV6-5, the J call TRBJ1-3; D is uncertain. Germline values: CDR1 MNHEY, CDR2 SVGAGI. Trimming pared 6 bases from V and 3 bases from J, leaving 9 bases between. The CDR3 has 13 amino acids. The CDR3 loop is CASSLTRGNTIYF. The CDR3, as DNA: TGTGCCAGCAGCCTTACGCGTGGAAACACCATATATTTT.

The chain links TRBV5-4 to TRBJ2-1; D is undetermined. CDR1 is SGHNT and CDR2 is YYREEE in the germline V gene (reference sequence). Trimming stripped 1 base from V and 8 bases from J, with 4 bases between. The CDR3 runs to 11 residues. CDR3 nucleotides: TGTGCCAGCAGCTTGCGGGATGAGCAGTTCTTC. This codes for CASSLRDEQFF. The full variable domain, in which reference TRBV5-4 and TRBJ2-1 provide the parts outside the CDR3, is ETGVTQSPTHLIKTRGQQVTLRCSSQSGHNTVSWYQQALGQGPQFIFQYYREEENGRGNFPPRFSGLQFPNYSSELNVNALELDDSALYLCASSLRDEQFFGPGTRLTVL.

This chain connects TRBV4-2 to TRBJ2-7, with D perhaps matching TRBD1 (6 bases). This CDR3 has 15 amino acids. Germline CDR1 is LGHNA and CDR2 is YNFKEQ. V dropped 1 base and J dropped 2 bases, with 12 bases sitting between them. CDR3 region: CASSQASDRAYEQYF. The CDR3 region has the DNA TGTGCCAGCAGCCAAGCTTCGGACAGAGCCTACGAGCAGTACTTC.

This clone was seen a few times. The chain is built from TRBV12-5 and TRBJ1-1, with 7 bases aligning to TRBD1. V was pared by 6 bases and J by 4 bases, with 8 bases of the junction left unmatched. Per the germline V gene, CDR1 is LGHNT and CDR2 is FRNRAP. The CDR3 length is 14 residues. The CDR3 loop is CASGPRQGPTEAFF. DNA of the CDR3: TGTGCTAGTGGGCCTCGACAGGGCCCCACTGAAGCTTTCTTT.